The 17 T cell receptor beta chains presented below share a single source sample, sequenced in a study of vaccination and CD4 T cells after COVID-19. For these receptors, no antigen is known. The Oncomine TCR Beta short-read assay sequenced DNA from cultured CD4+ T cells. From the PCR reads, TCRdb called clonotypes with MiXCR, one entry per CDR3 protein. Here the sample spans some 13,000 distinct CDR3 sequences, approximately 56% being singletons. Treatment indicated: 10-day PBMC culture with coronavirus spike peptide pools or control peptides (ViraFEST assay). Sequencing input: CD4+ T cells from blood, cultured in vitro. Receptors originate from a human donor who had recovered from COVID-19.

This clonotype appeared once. The CDR3: CASSLISSNQPQHF. The DNA of the CDR3 is TGTGCCAGCAGTTTGATTAGTAGCAATCAGCCCCAGCATTTT. The rearrangement joins TRBV27 to TRBJ1-5; D remains ambiguous. Trimming shortened V by 3 bases and J by 0 bases, and 6 bases separated the two germline ends. CDR3 size: 14 residues. Germline V CDR1 and CDR2: MNHEY, SMNVEV (reference sequence).

The DNA for the CDR3 is TGTGCCAGCAGCTTACGGACAGGGATAGAGACCCAGTACTTC. Amino acids: CASSLRTGIETQYF. The V and J genes are TRBV7-9 and TRBJ2-5, with TRBD1 matching over 8 bases. The CDR3 has 14 amino acids. Germline CDR1 SEHNR, CDR2 FQNEAQ (reference sequence). Germline trimming cut 2 bases from V and 4 bases from J; bases unmatched to any gene: 3.

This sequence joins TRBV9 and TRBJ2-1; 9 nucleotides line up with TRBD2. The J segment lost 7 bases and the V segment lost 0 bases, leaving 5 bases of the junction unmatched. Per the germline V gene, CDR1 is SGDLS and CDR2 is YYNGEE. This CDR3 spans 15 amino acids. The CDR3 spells CASSVDLAGWNEQFF. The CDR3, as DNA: TGTGCCAGCAGCGTAGACCTAGCGGGATGGAATGAGCAGTTCTTC.

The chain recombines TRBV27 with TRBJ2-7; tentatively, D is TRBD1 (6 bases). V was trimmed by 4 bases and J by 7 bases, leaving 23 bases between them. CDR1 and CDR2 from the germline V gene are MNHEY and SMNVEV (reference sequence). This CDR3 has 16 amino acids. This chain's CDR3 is CASSSPLRQAFREQYF. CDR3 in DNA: TGTGCCAGCAGTTCCCCGCTGCGACAGGCTTTTCGGGAGCAGTACTTC.

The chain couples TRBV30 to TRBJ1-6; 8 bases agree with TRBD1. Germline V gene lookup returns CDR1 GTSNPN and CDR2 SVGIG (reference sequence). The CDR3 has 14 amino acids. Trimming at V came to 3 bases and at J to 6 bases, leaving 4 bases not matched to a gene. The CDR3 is CAWRWDRTNSPLHF. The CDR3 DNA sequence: TGTGCCTGGAGATGGGACAGGACTAATTCACCCCTCCACTTT.

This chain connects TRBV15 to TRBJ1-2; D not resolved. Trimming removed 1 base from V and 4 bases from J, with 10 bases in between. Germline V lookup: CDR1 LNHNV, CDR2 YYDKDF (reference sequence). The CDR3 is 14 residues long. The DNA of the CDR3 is TGTGCCACCAGCAGAGGGGGAGAATTCTATGGCTACACCTTC. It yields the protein CATSRGGEFYGYTF.

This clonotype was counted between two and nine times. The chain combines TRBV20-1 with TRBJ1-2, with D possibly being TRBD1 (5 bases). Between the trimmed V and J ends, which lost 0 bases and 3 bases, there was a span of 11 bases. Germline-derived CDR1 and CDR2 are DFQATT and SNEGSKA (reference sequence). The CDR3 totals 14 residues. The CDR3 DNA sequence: TGCAGTGCTAGAGATCGCGGGGGAGACTATGGCTACACCTTC. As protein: CSARDRGGDYGYTF.

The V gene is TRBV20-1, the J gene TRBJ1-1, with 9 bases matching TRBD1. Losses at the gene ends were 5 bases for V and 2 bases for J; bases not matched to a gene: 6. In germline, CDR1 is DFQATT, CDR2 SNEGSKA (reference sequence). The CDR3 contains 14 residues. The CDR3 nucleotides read TGCAGTGCTCGACAGGGGGTCCTCAACACTGAAGCTTTCTTT. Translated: CSARQGVLNTEAFF.

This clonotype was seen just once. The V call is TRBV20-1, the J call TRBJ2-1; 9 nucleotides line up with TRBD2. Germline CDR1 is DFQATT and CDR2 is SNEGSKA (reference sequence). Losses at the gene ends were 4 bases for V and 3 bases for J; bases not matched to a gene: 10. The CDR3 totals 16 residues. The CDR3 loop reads CSAKAGLAGIYNEQFF. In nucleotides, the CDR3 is TGCAGTGCTAAGGCCGGGCTAGCGGGAATCTACAATGAGCAGTTCTTC.

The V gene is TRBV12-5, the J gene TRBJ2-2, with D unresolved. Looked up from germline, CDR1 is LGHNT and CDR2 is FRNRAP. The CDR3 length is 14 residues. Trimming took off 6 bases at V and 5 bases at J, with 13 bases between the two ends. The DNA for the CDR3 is TGTGCTAGTGGAACGCGTCCGCGGACCGGGGAGCTGTTTTTT. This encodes CASGTRPRTGELFF.

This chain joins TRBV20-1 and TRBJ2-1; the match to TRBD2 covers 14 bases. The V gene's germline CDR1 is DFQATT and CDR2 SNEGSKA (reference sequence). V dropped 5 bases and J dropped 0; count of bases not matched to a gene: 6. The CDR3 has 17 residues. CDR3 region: CSAGTSGSLSSYNEQFF. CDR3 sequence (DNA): TGCAGTGCTGGGACTAGCGGGAGCCTCAGCTCCTACAATGAGCAGTTCTTC.

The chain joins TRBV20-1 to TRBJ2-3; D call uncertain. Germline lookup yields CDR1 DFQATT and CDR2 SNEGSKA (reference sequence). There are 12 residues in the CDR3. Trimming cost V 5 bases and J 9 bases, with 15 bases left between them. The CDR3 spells CSAPAPMGTQYF. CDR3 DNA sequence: TGCAGTGCTCCAGCACCCATGGGGACGCAGTATTTT.

The CDR3 loop is CASSSAGTSYEQYF. CDR3 bases: TGTGCCAGCAGTTCGGCAGGGACCTCCTACGAGCAGTACTTC. V and J are TRBV28 and TRBJ2-7; D is possibly TRBD1 or TRBD2 (5 bases each). Germline CDR1 MDHEN, CDR2 SYDVKM. CDR3 length: 14 residues. The V end was cut by 4 bases, the J end by 0 bases, with 10 bases between.

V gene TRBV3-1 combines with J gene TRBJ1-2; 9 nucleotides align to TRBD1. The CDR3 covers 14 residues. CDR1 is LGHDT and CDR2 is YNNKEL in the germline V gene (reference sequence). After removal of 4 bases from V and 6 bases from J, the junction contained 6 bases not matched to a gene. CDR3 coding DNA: TGTGCCAGCAGCCGAGGCCGGGACAGGGATGGCTACACCTTC. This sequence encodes CASSRGRDRDGYTF.

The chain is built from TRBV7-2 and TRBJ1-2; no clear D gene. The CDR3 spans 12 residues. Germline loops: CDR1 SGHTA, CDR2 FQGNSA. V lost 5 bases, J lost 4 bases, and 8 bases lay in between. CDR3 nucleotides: TGTGCCAGCAGCCCCGACTCCTATGGCTACACCTTC. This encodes CASSPDSYGYTF.

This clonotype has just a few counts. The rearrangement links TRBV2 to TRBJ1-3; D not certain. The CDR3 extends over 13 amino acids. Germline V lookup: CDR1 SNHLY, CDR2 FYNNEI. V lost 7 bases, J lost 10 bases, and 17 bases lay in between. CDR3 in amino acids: CASTTDHFSTIYF. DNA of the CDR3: TGTGCCAGCACCACGGACCATTTTAGTACCATATATTTT.

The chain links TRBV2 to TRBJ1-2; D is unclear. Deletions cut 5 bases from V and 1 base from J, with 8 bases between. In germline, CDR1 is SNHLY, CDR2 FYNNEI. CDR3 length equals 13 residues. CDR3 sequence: CASSPGNNYGYTF. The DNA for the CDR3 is TGTGCCAGCAGTCCCGGGAATAACTATGGCTACACCTTC.